This is a list of T cell receptor beta chains from one sample in a study of blood T cell repertoires in COVID-19. Clones were read by immunoSEQ multiplex PCR, and TCRdb kept only the in-frame ones, dropping some. Among 85,000 to 120,000 clones listed, roughly 80% were seen once. The specimen was peripheral blood. The receptors originated from a man aged 60-69 years with active or convalescent COVID-19. Both conserved end residues are part of each CDR3. The order of the fields is V gene, CDR3 protein.

TRBV18 CASTRGFRDTDTQYF
TRBV18 CASSPRTGVRGYTF
TRBV12-3/TRBV12-4 CASSPGGVGYTF
TRBV12-3/TRBV12-4 CASSSLQGAAFF
TRBV19 CASSSPVYGSVHNEQFF
TRBV15 CATSRRLAGGPNEQFF
TRBV4-1 CASSPRVAGLYNEQFF
TRBV6-5 CASSPDRKRRNEQFF
TRBV29-1 CSVDPGLTDTQYF
TRBV11-2 CATRGGGTGELFF
TRBV21-1 CASRDGGAGVISYEQYF
TRBV12-5 CASGLAQGSSGNTIYF